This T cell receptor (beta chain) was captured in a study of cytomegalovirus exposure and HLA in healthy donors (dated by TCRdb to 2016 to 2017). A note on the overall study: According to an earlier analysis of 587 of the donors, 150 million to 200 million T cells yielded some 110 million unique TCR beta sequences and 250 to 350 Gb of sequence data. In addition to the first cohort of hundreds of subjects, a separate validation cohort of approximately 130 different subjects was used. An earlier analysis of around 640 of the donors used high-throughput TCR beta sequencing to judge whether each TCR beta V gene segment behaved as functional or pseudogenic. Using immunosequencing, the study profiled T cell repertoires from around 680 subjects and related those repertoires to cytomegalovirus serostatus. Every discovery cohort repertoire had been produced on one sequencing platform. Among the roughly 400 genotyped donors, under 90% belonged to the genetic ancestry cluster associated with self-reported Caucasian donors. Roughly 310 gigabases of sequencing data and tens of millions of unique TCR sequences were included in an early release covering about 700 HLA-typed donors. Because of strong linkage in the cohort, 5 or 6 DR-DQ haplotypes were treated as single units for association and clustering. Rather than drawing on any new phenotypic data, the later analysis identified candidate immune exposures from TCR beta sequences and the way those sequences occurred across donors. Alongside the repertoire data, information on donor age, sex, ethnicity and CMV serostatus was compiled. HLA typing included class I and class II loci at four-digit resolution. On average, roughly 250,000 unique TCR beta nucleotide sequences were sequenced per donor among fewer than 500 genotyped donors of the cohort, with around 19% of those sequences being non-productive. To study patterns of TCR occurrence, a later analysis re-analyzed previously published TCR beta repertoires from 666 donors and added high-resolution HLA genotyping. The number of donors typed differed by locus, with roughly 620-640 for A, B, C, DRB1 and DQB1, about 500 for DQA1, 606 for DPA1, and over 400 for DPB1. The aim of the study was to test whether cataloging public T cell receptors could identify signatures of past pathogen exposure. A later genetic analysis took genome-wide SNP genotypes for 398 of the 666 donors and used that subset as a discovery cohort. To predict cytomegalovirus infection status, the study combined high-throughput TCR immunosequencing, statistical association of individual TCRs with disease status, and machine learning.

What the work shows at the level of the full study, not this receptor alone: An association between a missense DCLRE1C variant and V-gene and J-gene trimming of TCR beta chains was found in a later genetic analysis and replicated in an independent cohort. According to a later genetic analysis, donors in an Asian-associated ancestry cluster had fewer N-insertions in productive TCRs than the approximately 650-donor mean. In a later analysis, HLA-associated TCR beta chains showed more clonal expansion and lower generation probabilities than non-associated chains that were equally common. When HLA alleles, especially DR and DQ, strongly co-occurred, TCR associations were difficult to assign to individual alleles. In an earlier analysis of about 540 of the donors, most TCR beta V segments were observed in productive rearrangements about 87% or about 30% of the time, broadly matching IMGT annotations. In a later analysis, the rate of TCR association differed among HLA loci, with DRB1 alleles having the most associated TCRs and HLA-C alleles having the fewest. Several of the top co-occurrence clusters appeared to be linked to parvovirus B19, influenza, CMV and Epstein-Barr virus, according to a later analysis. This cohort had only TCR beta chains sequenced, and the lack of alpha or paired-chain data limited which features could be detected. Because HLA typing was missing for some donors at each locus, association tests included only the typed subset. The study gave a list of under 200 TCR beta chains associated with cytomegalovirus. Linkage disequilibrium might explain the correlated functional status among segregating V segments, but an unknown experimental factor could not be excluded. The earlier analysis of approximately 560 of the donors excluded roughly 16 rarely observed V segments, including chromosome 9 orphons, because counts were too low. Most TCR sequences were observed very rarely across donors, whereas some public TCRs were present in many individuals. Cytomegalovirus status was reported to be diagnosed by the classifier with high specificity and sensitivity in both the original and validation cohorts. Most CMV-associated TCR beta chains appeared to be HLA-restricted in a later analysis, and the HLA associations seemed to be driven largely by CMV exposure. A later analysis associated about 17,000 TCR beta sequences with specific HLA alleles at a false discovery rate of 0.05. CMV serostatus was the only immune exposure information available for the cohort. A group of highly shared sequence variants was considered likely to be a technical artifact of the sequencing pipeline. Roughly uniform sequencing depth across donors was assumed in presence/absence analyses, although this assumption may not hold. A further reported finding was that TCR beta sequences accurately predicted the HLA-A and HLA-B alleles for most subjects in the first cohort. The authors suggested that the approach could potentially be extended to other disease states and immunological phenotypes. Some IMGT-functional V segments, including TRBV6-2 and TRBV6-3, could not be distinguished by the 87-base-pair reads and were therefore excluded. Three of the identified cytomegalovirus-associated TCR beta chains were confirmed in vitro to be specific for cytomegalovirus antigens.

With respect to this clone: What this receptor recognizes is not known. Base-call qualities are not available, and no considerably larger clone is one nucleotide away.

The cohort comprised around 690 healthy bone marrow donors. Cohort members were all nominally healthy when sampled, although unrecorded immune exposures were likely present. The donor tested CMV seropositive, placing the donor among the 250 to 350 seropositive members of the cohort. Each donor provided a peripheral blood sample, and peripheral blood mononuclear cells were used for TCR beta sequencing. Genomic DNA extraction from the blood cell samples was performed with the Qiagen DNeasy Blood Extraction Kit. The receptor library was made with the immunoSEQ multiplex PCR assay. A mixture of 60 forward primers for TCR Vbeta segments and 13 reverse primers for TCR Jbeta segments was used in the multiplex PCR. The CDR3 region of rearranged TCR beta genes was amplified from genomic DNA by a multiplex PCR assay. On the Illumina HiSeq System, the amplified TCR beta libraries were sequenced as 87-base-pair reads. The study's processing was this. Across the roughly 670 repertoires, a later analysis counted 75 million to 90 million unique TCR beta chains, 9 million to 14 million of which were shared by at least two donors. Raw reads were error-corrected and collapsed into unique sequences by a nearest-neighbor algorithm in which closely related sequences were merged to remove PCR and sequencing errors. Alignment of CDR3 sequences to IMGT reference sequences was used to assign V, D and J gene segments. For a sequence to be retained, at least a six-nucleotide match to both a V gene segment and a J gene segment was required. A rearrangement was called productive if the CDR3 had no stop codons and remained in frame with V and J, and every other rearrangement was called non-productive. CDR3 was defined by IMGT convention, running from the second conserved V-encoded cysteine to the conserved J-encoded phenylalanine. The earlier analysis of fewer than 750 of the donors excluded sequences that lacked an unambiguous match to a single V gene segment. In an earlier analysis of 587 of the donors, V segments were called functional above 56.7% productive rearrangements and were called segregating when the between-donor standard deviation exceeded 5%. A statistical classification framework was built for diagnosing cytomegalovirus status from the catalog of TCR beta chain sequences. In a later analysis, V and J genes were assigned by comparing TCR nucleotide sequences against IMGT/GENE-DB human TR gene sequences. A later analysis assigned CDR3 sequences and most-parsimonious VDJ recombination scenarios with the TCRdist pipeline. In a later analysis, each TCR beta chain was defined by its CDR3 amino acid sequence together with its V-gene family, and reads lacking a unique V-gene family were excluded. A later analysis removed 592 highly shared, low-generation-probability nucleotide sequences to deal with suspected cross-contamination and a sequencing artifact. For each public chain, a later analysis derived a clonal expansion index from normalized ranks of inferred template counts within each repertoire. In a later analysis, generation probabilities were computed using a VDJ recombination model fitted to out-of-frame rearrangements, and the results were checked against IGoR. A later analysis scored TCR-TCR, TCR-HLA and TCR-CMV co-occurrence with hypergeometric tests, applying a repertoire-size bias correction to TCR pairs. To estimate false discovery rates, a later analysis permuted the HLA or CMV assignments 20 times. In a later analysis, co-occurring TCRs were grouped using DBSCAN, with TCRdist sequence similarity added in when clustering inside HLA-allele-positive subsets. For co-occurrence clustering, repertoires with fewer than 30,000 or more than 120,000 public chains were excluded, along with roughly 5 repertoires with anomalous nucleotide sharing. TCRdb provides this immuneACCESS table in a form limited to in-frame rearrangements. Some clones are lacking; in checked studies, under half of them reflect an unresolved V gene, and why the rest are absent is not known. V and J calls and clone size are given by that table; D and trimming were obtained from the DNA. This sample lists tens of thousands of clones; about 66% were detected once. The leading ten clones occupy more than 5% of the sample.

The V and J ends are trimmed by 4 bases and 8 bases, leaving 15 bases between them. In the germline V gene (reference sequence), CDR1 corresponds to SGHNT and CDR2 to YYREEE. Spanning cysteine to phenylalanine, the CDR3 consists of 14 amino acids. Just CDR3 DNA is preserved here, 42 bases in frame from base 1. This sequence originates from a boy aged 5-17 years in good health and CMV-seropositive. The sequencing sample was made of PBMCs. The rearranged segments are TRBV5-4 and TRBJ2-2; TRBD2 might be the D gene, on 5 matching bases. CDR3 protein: CASSRPGRGGELFF. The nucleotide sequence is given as TGTGCCAGCAGCCGGCCGGGTCGAGGGGGGGAGCTGTTTTTT.